Following are 5 T cell receptor beta chains from one sample sequenced in a study of molecular identifiers for immune sequencing clone quantification. Each CDR3 protein gets one entry after TCRdb re-called the PCR reads with MiXCR. The data contain over 600,000 distinct CDR3 sequences, 15% to 20% of them singletons. What was sequenced was naive CD8+ T cells from blood, with Jurkat cell RNA spiked in. Subset of the sample: FACS-sorted CD8+CD4-CCR7+CD45RA+ naive T cells. The receptor set was obtained from a human donor in good health. Some libraries in this study had Jurkat cell RNA spiked in.

This clonotype has a handful of counts. This chain uses TRBV12-3 or TRBV12-4 with TRBJ2-1; D is unresolved. V was shortened by 6 bases and J by 7 bases, with 19 bases between the two germline ends. The CDR3 has 15 amino acids. CDR3 nucleotide sequence: TGTGCCAGCAGACCCCAAAGAGGTGTCCATAATGAGCAGTTCTTC. Its protein is CASRPQRGVHNEQFF.

This clonotype has just a few counts. This chain connects TRBV14 to TRBJ1-2, with 7 bases fitting TRBD1. V was pared by 3 bases and J by 3 bases, with 7 bases of the junction left unmatched. The CDR3 is made up of 15 amino acids. Germline values: CDR1 SGHDN, CDR2 FVKESK. For the CDR3, the DNA is TGTGCCAGCAGCCATAACCACAGGGGCGACTATGGCTACACCTTC. Its translation: CASSHNHRGDYGYTF.

This clonotype was observed a few times. This rearrangement joins TRBV5-1 to TRBJ2-1, with D perhaps matching TRBD1 (6 bases). Looked up from germline, CDR1 is SGHRS and CDR2 is YFSETQ. Between the trimmed V and J ends, which lost 0 bases and 9 bases, there was a span of 16 bases. The length of the CDR3 is 15 residues. The CDR3 sequence is CASSLGWGLDGEQFF. CDR3 nucleotide sequence: TGCGCCAGCAGCTTGGGCTGGGGGCTAGACGGTGAGCAGTTCTTC. Using reference TRBV5-1 and TRBJ2-1 for the parts outside the CDR3, the full variable domain is KAGVTQTPRYLIKTRGQQVTLSCSPISGHRSVSWYQQTPGQGLQFLFEYFSETQRNKGNFPGRFSGRQFSNSRSEMNVSTLELGDSALYLCASSLGWGLDGEQFFGPGTRLTVL.

With respect to this clonotype: A much larger clone lies one base from this, so it may be a read error. The rearrangement joins TRBV6-5 to TRBJ2-2; D remains unclear. CDR1 MNHEY and CDR2 SVGAGI come from the germline V gene. The CDR3 totals 12 residues. CDR3 coding DNA: TGTGCCAGCAGTAAAAACATCGGGGAGCTGTTTTTT. It is translated as CASSKNIGELFF.

The sample holds many counts of this clonotype. This rearrangement joins TRBV12-3 or TRBV12-4 to TRBJ1-1; D is undetermined. Trimming took off 5 bases at V and 2 bases at J, with 18 bases between the two ends. This CDR3 has 16 amino acids. The CDR3 sequence is CASSPSAERINTEAFF. The DNA of the CDR3 is TGTGCCAGCAGTCCCTCGGCAGAGCGGATAAACACTGAAGCTTTCTTT.